Shown below are 20 T cell receptor beta chains from a single sample sequenced in a study of cytomegalovirus exposure and HLA in healthy donors. PCR amplification relied on 60 Vbeta primers (plus 13 Jbeta primers). The table came from immunoSEQ multiplex PCR; TCRdb's copy has only in-frame clones and leaves some out. The sample includes roughly 180,000 clones, roughly 9.4% of them seen just once. The sequencing sample was made of PBMCs. Source of these receptors: a woman under 40 in good health and CMV-seropositive.

The V gene is TRBV6-5, the J gene TRBJ2-1, with TRBD2 identical over 9 bases. The CDR3 length is 14 residues. The junction had 8 bases not matched to a gene; V was cut back by 8 bases and J by 6 bases. Germline-derived CDR1 and CDR2 are MNHEY and SVGAGI. This CDR3 reads CASARGSGSNEQFF. The CDR3 DNA sequence: TGTGCCAGCGCCCGGGGTAGCGGGAGCAATGAGCAGTTCTTC.

The CDR3 nucleotides read TGTGCTAGTGGTTTGGTATCTGGACAGGGATTTTCTCACATTCAGTACTTC. It translates to CASGLVSGQGFSHIQYF. The chain recombines TRBV12-5 with TRBJ2-4, with 8 bases matching TRBD1. Germline CDR1 and CDR2: LGHNT and FRNRAP. The CDR3 is 17 amino acids. J was trimmed by 8 bases and V by 0 bases; bases with no gene match: 12.

This chain connects TRBV5-1 to TRBJ1-4, with 9 bases lining up with TRBD1. Germline V lookup: CDR1 SGHRS, CDR2 YFSETQ. J lost 7 bases, V lost 4 bases, and 2 bases had no gene match. The CDR3 is 13 amino acids. This CDR3 reads CASSPGQGEKLFF. The DNA of the CDR3 is TGCGCCAGCAGCCCGGGACAGGGTGAAAAACTGTTTTTT.

The CDR3 DNA reads as TGTGCCAGCATGGGGGGTTCGAACACTGAAGCTTTCTTT. The encoded protein is CASMGGSNTEAFF. The chain combines TRBV2 with TRBJ1-1; perhaps TRBD1 as D (5 bases). V shed 7 bases and J shed 1 base, with 10 bases lying between them. Germline V lookup: CDR1 SNHLY, CDR2 FYNNEI. The CDR3 totals 13 residues.

The chain recombines TRBV6-1 with TRBJ2-7, with 9 nucleotides matching TRBD2. CDR1 is MNHNS and CDR2 is SASEGT in the germline V gene. The V and J ends lost 2 bases and 1 base, in that order; junction bases with no gene match: 6. The CDR3 sequence is 16 residues long. The CDR3 reads CASSEIWTSESYEQYF. The CDR3, as DNA: TGTGCCAGCAGTGAAATTTGGACTAGCGAATCCTACGAGCAGTACTTC.

This chain connects TRBV7-2 to TRBJ2-7, with D possibly matching TRBD1 (6 bases). The V gene's germline CDR1 is SGHTA and CDR2 FQGNSA. The V end was cut by 4 bases, the J end by 3 bases, with 7 bases between. The CDR3 runs 12 residues. The CDR3 is CASSSRGYEQYF. The CDR3 nucleotides read TGTGCCAGCAGCTCCAGGGGCTACGAGCAGTACTTC.

This clone has a single count. The CDR3 bases are TGTGCCAGCAGTCCCCCCGTCGTTACCGGGGAGCTGTTTTTT. It is translated as CASSPPVVTGELFF. The J gene is TRBJ2-2, the V gene TRBV7-2; D ambiguous. This CDR3 has 14 residues. V was pared by 6 bases and J by 5 bases, with 13 bases between. Germline-derived CDR1 and CDR2 are SGHTA and FQGNSA.

This clone appeared a few times. The chain recombines TRBV5-4 with TRBJ2-3, with 8 nucleotides matching TRBD2. The CDR3 length is 16 residues. V lost 4 bases, J lost 4 bases, and 11 bases stayed unmatched. CDR1 SGHNT and CDR2 YYREEE come from the germline V gene (reference sequence). This CDR3 reads CASSLLTSGGPDTQYF. The CDR3 region has the DNA TGTGCCAGCAGCCTCCTCACTAGCGGAGGACCAGATACGCAGTATTTT.

This clone has just a few counts. The chain combines TRBV19 with TRBJ1-1; D is ambiguous. The V gene lost 3 bases and the J gene lost 1 base, with 6 bases spanning the gap. Germline loops: CDR1 LNHDA, CDR2 SQIVND (reference sequence). The CDR3 totals 13 residues. CDR3 loop: CASSINRNTEAFF. In DNA, the CDR3 is TGTGCCAGTAGTATCAACAGGAACACTGAAGCTTTCTTT. The full variable domain, completed using reference TRBV19 and TRBJ1-1, is DGGITQSPKYLFRKEGQNVTLSCEQNLNHDAMYWYRQDPGQGLRLIYYSQIVNDFQKGDIAEGYSVSREKKESFPLTVTSAQKNPTAFYLCASSINRNTEAFFGQGTRLTVV.

This clone came up a few times. The chain joins TRBV5-4 to TRBJ2-3, with 11 bases matching TRBD2. Germline CDR1 reads SGHNT; CDR2 reads YYREEE (reference sequence). The CDR3 length is 16 residues. With V trimmed by 6 bases and J by 4 bases, 10 bases remained unmatched. The CDR3 reads CASTETSGSRADTQYF. CDR3 DNA sequence: TGTGCCAGCACCGAAACTAGCGGGAGCCGGGCAGATACGCAGTATTTT.

V is TRBV10-3 and J is TRBJ2-1; D is perhaps TRBD1 (6 bases). The CDR3 consists of 11 residues. V was pared by 4 bases and J by 11 bases, with 9 bases between. CDR1 and CDR2 from the germline V gene are ENHRY and SYGVKD. CDR3 in DNA: TGTGCCATCAGTGGACAGGTAAAGCAGTTCTTC. This sequence encodes CAISGQVKQFF.

This rearrangement joins TRBV18 to TRBJ1-1, with TRBD1 matching 8 bases. With 3 bases clipped from V and 1 base from J, the junction kept 10 bases outside the gene matches. The germline CDR1 and CDR2 sequences are KGHSH and LQKENI. There are 17 residues in the CDR3. Here the CDR3 reads CASSPTGQGRGNTEAFF. In nucleotides, the CDR3 is TGTGCCAGCTCACCCACCGGACAGGGACGGGGGAACACTGAAGCTTTCTTT.

This clone was counted only a few times. The chain uses TRBV9 and TRBJ2-5; 10 bases are shared with TRBD2. The CDR3 totals 15 residues. V gave up 4 bases and J gave up 5 bases; unmatched junction bases: 8. Germline-derived CDR1 and CDR2 are SGDLS and YYNGEE. The CDR3 sequence is CASSFLAGVAETQYF. The DNA for the CDR3 is TGTGCCAGCAGCTTTCTAGCGGGAGTAGCGGAGACCCAGTACTTC.

This clone has only a few counts. The genes are TRBV6-6 and TRBJ1-5; 9 bases align to TRBD1. In germline, CDR1 is MNHNY, CDR2 SVGAGI (reference sequence). The J segment lost 7 bases and the V segment lost 7 bases, leaving 5 bases of the junction unmatched. This CDR3 region has 13 residues. The CDR3 sequence: CASTRDRDQPQHF. In DNA, the CDR3 is TGTGCCAGCACCCGGGACAGGGACCAGCCCCAGCATTTT.

V and J are TRBV30 and TRBJ1-5; 10 bases match TRBD1. V lost 2 bases to trimming and J lost 11 bases; unmatched junction nucleotides: 9. Looked up from germline, CDR1 is GTSNPN and CDR2 is SVGIG (reference sequence). This CDR3 is built from 14 residues. As DNA, the CDR3 is TGTGCCTGGAGTAGTGGGACAGGGGTCCGGGCCCAGCATTTT. It is translated as CAWSSGTGVRAQHF.

This rearrangement joins TRBV6-6 to TRBJ2-3, with 9 bases that match TRBD1. The CDR3 extends over 16 amino acids. Trimming removed 4 bases from V and 0 bases from J; junction bases left unmatched: 5. Per the germline V gene, CDR1 is MNHNY and CDR2 is SVGAGI (reference sequence). In nucleotides, the CDR3 is TGTGCCAGCAGTTTCACAGGGGGCAGTAGCACAGATACGCAGTATTTT. Its translation: CASSFTGGSSTDTQYF.

The chain combines TRBV7-8 with TRBJ2-2, with D maybe TRBD2 (6 bases). CDR3 length: 16 amino acids. V was cut by 5 bases and J by 0 bases, with 13 bases left in between. CDR1 is SGHVS and CDR2 is FQNEAQ in the germline V gene. The CDR3 sequence is CASSPTGGTNTGELFF. Written as DNA, the CDR3 is TGTGCCAGCAGCCCTACGGGCGGGACGAACACCGGGGAGCTGTTTTTT. The full variable domain, rest sourced from reference TRBV7-8 and TRBJ2-2, is GAGVSQSPRYKVAKRGQDVALRCDPISGHVSLFWYQQALGQGPEFLTYFQNEAQLDKSGLPSDRFFAERPEGSVSTLKIQRTQQEDSAVYLCASSPTGGTNTGELFFGEGSRLTVL.

This clone turned up a few times. This chain connects TRBV19 to TRBJ1-5; TRBD1 is a possible D gene (6 bases). CDR1 is LNHDA, CDR2 SQIVND, per germline (reference sequence). The CDR3 has 13 amino acids. Trimming removed 2 bases from V and 7 bases from J, with 9 bases in between. The CDR3 here is CASSITGLQPQHF. In DNA form, the CDR3 reads TGTGCCAGTAGTATAACAGGGCTCCAGCCCCAGCATTTT.

The genes are TRBV19 and TRBJ1-1, with D unclear. Germline V gene lookup returns CDR1 LNHDA and CDR2 SQIVND (reference sequence). V dropped 6 bases and J dropped 3 bases, with 26 bases sitting between them. This CDR3 spans 18 amino acids. The CDR3 reads CASSLPSWTTLRDTEAFF. CDR3 bases: TGTGCCAGTAGCCTACCTTCCTGGACGACCCTGAGGGACACTGAAGCTTTCTTT.

This clone was observed a few times. The chain recombines TRBV5-4 with TRBJ2-7, with 11 bases that match TRBD2. The CDR3 consists of 15 residues. V lost 4 bases, J lost 2 bases, and 5 bases stayed unmatched. Germline V lookup: CDR1 SGHNT, CDR2 YYREEE (reference sequence). CDR3 DNA sequence: TGTGCCAGCAGCCACCCTAGCGGGGGGACCTACGAGCAGTACTTC. Its protein is CASSHPSGGTYEQYF.